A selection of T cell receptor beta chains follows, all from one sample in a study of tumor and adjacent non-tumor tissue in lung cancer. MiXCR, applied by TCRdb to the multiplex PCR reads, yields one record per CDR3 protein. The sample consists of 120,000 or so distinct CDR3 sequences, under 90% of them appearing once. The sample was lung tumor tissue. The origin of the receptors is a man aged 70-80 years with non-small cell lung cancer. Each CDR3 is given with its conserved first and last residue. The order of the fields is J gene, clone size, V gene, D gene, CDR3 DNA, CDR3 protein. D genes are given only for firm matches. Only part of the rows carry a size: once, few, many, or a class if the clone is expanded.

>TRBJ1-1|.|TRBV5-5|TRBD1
TGTGCCAATACGGGACAGATCCGGGGCACTGAAGCTTTCTTT
CANTGQIRGTEAFF
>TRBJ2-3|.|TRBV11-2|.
TGTGCCAGTATCCTAACCCTAGGGTCAAATACGCAGTATTTT
CASILTLGSNTQYF
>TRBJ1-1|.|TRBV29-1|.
TGCAGTGTTGGCGGGGAAGGGTACACTGAAATTTTCTTT
CSVGGEGYTEIFF
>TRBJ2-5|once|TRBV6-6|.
TGTGCCCGCAGCCTTATGGACACCCAGTACTTC
CARSLMDTQYF
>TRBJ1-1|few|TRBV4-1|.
TGCGCCAGCAGCCAAGCTAGCAACACTGAAGCTTTCTTT
CASSQASNTEAFF
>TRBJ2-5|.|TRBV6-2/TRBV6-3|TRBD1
TGTTCAAGCAGCCCCCGTGGACAGGGGACTCGGGAGACCCAGTACTTC
CSSSPRGQGTRETQYF
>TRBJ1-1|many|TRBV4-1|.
TGCGCCAGCAGCCAAGTGGGGGTTCGGACTGAAGCTTTCTTT
CASSQVGVRTEAFF
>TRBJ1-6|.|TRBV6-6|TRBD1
TGTGCCAGCAGACATTCGACAGGGGGCCCGAGCTCCTATAATTCATACCTCCACTTT
CASRHSTGGPSSYNSYLHF
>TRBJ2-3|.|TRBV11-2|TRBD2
TGTGCCAGCAGCTTAATATCGCGCCTAGCGGGTGGAGCTAGCGCAAATACGCAGTATTTT
CASSLISRLAGGASANTQYF
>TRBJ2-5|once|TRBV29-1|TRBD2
TGCAGCGTGGATCGACTAGCGGTGGGTAAGGAGACCCATTACTTC
CSVDRLAVGKETHYF
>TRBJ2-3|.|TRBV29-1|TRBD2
TGCAGCGCCTACGGGACTAGCGGCACAAATACGCAGTATTTT
CSAYGTSGTNTQYF
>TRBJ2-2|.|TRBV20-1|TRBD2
TGCAGTGTCCTATCGGGCCTAGCGGGCACCGGGGAGCTGTTTTTT
CSVLSGLAGTGELFF
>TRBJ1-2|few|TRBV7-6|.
TGTGCCAGCAGCCAAGGGGGTGGCTACACCTTC
CASSQGGGYTF
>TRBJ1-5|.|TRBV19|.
TGTGCCAGTAGTATCGGCGGTACAGGGCTGAGCAATCAGCCCCAGCATTTT
CASSIGGTGLSNQPQHF
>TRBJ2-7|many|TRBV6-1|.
TGTGCCAGCCTTAAAGGGCCCGAGCAGTACTTC
CASLKGPEQYF
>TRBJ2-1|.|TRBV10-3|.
TGTGCCATCAGTGACCTCCAGAGCGGAAGCTCCTACAATGAGCAGTTCTTC
CAISDLQSGSSYNEQFF
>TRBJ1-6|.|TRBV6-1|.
TGTGCCAGTAGTGAAATCTGCAATTCACCCCTCCACTTT
CASSEICNSPLHF
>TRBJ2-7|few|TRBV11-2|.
TGTGTCAGCAGTTTATATGGGCCGGAGCAGTACTTC
CVSSLYGPEQYF
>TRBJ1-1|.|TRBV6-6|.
TGTGCCAGCAAGAGGCAGGGGAACAATGAAGCTTTCTTT
CASKRQGNNEAFF
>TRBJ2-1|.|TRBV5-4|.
TGTGCCAGCAGCACCGATAGGGGTGAGCAGTTCTTC
CASSTDRGEQFF
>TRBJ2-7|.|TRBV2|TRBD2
TGTGCCAGTAGTTTGACTAGCGGGGAGACCTACGAGCAGTACTTC
CASSLTSGETYEQYF
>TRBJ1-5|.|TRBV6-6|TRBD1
TGTGCCAGCACTTACTTCGGGTGGGGACAGAGTAGCAATCAGCCCCAACATTTT
CASTYFGWGQSSNQPQHF
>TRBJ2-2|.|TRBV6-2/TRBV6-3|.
TGTGCCAGTTACCTGGGGCAGGGAAGCACCGGGGAGCTGCTTTTT
CASYLGQGSTGELLF
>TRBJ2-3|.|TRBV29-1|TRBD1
TGCACCTTACTCCCACATGTGACAGGGGGGGGCACAGATACGCAGTATTTT
CTLLPHVTGGGTDTQYF
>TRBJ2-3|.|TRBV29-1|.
TGTAGCCCAGGACAGGCGGGAAATACGCAGTATTTT
CSPGQAGNTQYF
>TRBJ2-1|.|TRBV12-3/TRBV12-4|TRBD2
TGTGCCAGCAGAAAAACTAGCGGGGGGGCCATTAGCACCTACAATGAACAGTTCTTC
CASRKTSGGAISTYNEQFF
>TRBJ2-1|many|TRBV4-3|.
TGCGCCAGCAGCCAACAGACCGGGGCTTACAATGAGCAGTTCTTC
CASSQQTGAYNEQFF
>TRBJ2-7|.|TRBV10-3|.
TGTGCCATCAAGGAGACGTGGAAAAGTGGAGAGCAGTACTTC
CAIKETWKSGEQYF